This passage covers 10 T cell receptor beta chains from one sample sequenced in a study of cytomegalovirus exposure and HLA in healthy donors. Vbeta (60) and Jbeta (13) primers were used in the PCR. Data came from immunoSEQ multiplex PCR; TCRdb stores just in-frame clones and leaves some out. There are around 150,000 clones in the sample; around 68% occur only once, and 2.8% lies in the top ten. Sequenced sample: PBMCs. All receptors derive from a middle-aged woman in good health and CMV-seropositive.

This chain's CDR3 is CASSRSALDRGVGSNQPQHF. CDR3 DNA sequence: TGCGCCAGCAGCCGATCTGCACTAGACAGGGGAGTAGGGAGCAATCAGCCCCAGCATTTT. The genes are TRBV4-1 and TRBJ1-5, with 8 bases identical to TRBD1. The ends lost 4 bases at V and 1 base at J; junction bases unmatched: 18. There are 20 residues in the CDR3. Germline lookup yields CDR1 MGHRA and CDR2 YSYEKL.

This clone was seen only once. The junction departs from germline at one end; a sequencing error may be responsible. The chain employs TRBV19 and TRBJ1-2; TRBD1 matches at 7 bases. This CDR3 is 15 amino acids long. The germline V gene has CDR1 LNHDA and CDR2 SQIVND (reference sequence). The CDR3 bases are TGTGCCAGTAGTTCACTAGCAGGGGGTCTGAGCGGCTACCCCTTC. Amino acids: CASSSLAGGLSGYPF.

The chain is built from TRBV28 and TRBJ1-2; D call uncertain. CDR3 length: 15 amino acids. Germline CDR1 is MDHEN and CDR2 is SYDVKM. Deletions cut 4 bases from V and 5 bases from J, with 17 bases between. The CDR3: CASSSREAPRYGYTF. DNA of the CDR3: TGTGCCAGCAGTTCCCGGGAGGCCCCTAGATATGGCTACACCTTC.

Concerning this clone itself: The sample has other DNA sequences that encode this CDR3 too. The chain links TRBV9 to TRBJ2-5; a weak D match, TRBD1 (6 bases). The CDR3 loop spans 14 amino acids. The germline gives CDR1 SGDLS, CDR2 YYNGEE. V lost 0 bases, J lost 2 bases, and 8 bases lay in between. For the CDR3, the DNA is TGTGCCAGCAGCGTAGGGGGGCAGCAAGAGACCCAGTACTTC. Amino acid sequence: CASSVGGQQETQYF. Full variable domain (remainder filled in from reference TRBV9 and TRBJ2-5): DSGVTQTPKHLITATGQRVTLRCSPRSGDLSVYWYQQSLDQGLQFLIQYYNGEERAKGNILERFSAQQFPDLHSELNLSSLELGDSALYFCASSVGGQQETQYFGPGTRLLVL.

The genes are TRBV7-3 and TRBJ2-7, with 7 bases that match TRBD1. Germline V gene lookup returns CDR1 SGHTA and CDR2 FQGTGA. The CDR3 consists of 14 residues. V gave up 5 bases and J gave up 7 bases; unmatched junction bases: 11. CDR3 sequence: CASSPQSTGPEQYF. The CDR3 DNA sequence: TGTGCCAGCAGCCCCCAATCGACAGGGCCGGAGCAGTACTTC.

The V and J genes are TRBV6-5 and TRBJ1-2; no clear D. Per germline, CDR1 MNHEY and CDR2 SVGAGI. This CDR3 is built from 13 residues. V was trimmed by 2 bases and J by 7 bases, leaving 11 bases between them. The CDR3 nucleotides are TGTGCCAGCAGTTACACGGAGCGCGGTGGCTACACCTTC. Amino acids: CASSYTERGGYTF.

The chain links TRBV5-4 to TRBJ2-7; TRBD2 aligns across 10 bases. In germline, CDR1 is SGHNT, CDR2 YYREEE (reference sequence). The CDR3 totals 13 residues. Germline trimming cut 4 bases from V and 7 bases from J; bases unmatched to any gene: 5. CDR3 nucleotides: TGTGCCAGCAGCCCCCAGCGGGGGGGAGAGCAGTACTTC. Its protein is CASSPQRGGEQYF.

CDR3 bases: TGTGCCATCAGTGAGTTCGGGGAACAGGGGGTTGCGCGGTACTTC. This sequence encodes CAISEFGEQGVARYF. The chain uses TRBV10-3 and TRBJ2-7; 8 positions match TRBD1. J gave up 12 bases and V 1 base, and 14 bases lay outside the gene matches. This CDR3 is built from 15 residues. The germline V gene has CDR1 ENHRY and CDR2 SYGVKD.

This clone was detected only a few times. V gene TRBV21-1 combines with J gene TRBJ2-5; TRBD2, the table's D call, was not compared with the DNA. TRBV21-1 is labeled a pseudogene. There are 17 residues in the CDR3. The CDR3 nucleotides are TGTGCCAGCAGCAAAGGGGAGGGCGGCAGGGCATGGGAGACCCAGTACTTC. Its translation: CASSKGEGGRAWETQYF.

This rearrangement joins TRBV19 to TRBJ2-7; 7 nucleotides line up with TRBD1. This CDR3 is 14 amino acids long. With 3 bases clipped from V and 5 bases from J, the junction kept 7 bases outside the gene matches. Germline-derived CDR1 and CDR2 are LNHDA and SQIVND (reference sequence). The CDR3 region is CASSIPRQGHEQYF. CDR3 nucleotide sequence: TGTGCCAGTAGTATCCCCAGACAGGGCCACGAGCAGTACTTC.